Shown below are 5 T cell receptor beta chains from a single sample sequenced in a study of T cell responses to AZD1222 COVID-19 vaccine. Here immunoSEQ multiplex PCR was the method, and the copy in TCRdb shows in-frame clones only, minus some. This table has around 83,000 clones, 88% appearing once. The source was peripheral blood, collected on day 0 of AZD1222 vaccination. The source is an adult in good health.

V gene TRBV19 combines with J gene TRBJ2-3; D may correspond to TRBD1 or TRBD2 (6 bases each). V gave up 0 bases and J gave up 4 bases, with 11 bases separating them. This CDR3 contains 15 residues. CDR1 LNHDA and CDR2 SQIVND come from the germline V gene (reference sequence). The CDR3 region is CASSIDGGRADTQYF. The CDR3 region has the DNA TGTGCCAGTAGTATAGATGGGGGGCGCGCAGATACGCAGTATTTT.

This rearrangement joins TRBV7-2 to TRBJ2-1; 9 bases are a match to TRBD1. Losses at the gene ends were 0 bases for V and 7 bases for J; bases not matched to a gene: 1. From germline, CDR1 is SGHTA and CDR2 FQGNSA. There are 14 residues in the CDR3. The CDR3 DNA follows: TGTGCCAGCAGCTTAGCCGGACAGGGGAATGAGCAGTTCTTC. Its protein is CASSLAGQGNEQFF.

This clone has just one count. The CDR3 reads CASSQALSGANVLTF. Written as DNA, the CDR3 is TGCGCCAGCAGCCAAGCCTTGTCTGGGGCCAACGTCCTGACTTTC. The V call is TRBV4-3, the J call TRBJ2-6; no definite D call. This CDR3 contains 15 residues. Per the germline V gene, CDR1 is LGHNA and CDR2 is YSLEER. Trimming shortened V by 1 base and J by 1 base, and 5 bases separated the two germline ends.

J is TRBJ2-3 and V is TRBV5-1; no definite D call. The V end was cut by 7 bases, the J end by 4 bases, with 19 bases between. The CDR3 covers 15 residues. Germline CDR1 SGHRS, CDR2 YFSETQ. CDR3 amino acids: CASAHPRAPPDTQYF. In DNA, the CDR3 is TGCGCCAGCGCCCACCCTCGGGCCCCCCCAGATACGCAGTATTTT.

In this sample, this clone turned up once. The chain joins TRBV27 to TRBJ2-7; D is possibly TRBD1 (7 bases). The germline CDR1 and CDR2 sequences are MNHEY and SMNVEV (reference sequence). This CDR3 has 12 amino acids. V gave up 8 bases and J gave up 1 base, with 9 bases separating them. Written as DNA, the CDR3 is TGTGCCAGCGCGGGACAGTCCTACGAGCAGTACTTC. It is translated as CASAGQSYEQYF.